A selection of T cell receptor beta chains follows, all from one sample in a study of read filtering for tumor transcriptome and immune sequencing. TCRdb re-called the reads through MiXCR, storing one row per CDR3 protein. The table has some 39,000 distinct CDR3 sequences, 12% to 15% seen once. Sequencing input: a population of CD138-negative cells sorted from bone marrow. The receptors shown here come from a donor aged 40 or over with multiple myeloma. CDR3s include the opening cysteine and the closing phenylalanine or tryptophan. Fields, in order: J gene, D gene, V gene, clone size, CDR3 DNA, CDR3 protein. The D gene is left open where the match is weak. Size is stated for part of the rows, as once, few or many counts, or as a class when the clone is expanded.

j_call: TRBJ2-7; d_call: NA; v_call: TRBV3-1; clone_size: many; cdr3_nt: TGTGCCAGCAGCCAGTCCCAGCCTTACGAGCAGTACTTC; cdr3_aa: CASSQSQPYEQYF
j_call: TRBJ2-5; d_call: TRBD2; v_call: TRBV25-1; clone_size: many; cdr3_nt: TGTGCCAGCAGTGAGGGGACTAGCGGACAAGAGACCCAGTACTTC; cdr3_aa: CASSEGTSGQETQYF
j_call: TRBJ2-5; d_call: NA; v_call: TRBV7-2; clone_size: many; cdr3_nt: TGTGCCAGCAGCTTAGGGGTCCGAATCGGGGAGACCCAGTACTTC; cdr3_aa: CASSLGVRIGETQYF
j_call: TRBJ2-1; d_call: TRBD2; v_call: TRBV9; clone_size: few; cdr3_nt: TGTGCCAGCAGCACACGCACCGGGGAGGGCTACAATGAGCAGTTCTTC; cdr3_aa: CASSTRTGEGYNEQFF
j_call: TRBJ2-2; d_call: NA; v_call: TRBV29-1; clone_size: many; cdr3_nt: TGCAGCGTTGGGGCAGGGGTAGGAGGCACCGGGGAGCTGTTTTTT; cdr3_aa: CSVGAGVGGTGELFF
j_call: TRBJ1-3; d_call: NA; v_call: TRBV5-5; clone_size: NA; cdr3_nt: TGTGCCAGCAGCCCATGGACCGACTCTGGAAACACCATATATTTT; cdr3_aa: CASSPWTDSGNTIYF
j_call: TRBJ2-3; d_call: NA; v_call: TRBV7-3; clone_size: NA; cdr3_nt: TGTGCCGCCGCCGGGGGTGGCACAGGTACGCAGTATTTT; cdr3_aa: CAAAGGGTGTQYF
j_call: TRBJ1-4; d_call: TRBD1; v_call: TRBV28; clone_size: NA; cdr3_nt: TGTGCCAGCAGTTTACCCAGGACAGGGAGTCTCGGTGAAAAACTGTTTTTT; cdr3_aa: CASSLPRTGSLGEKLFF
j_call: TRBJ1-4; d_call: NA; v_call: TRBV5-1; clone_size: many; cdr3_nt: TGCGCCAGCAGCTTGGCCGGGTTGGATTTTGAAAAACTGTTTTTT; cdr3_aa: CASSLAGLDFEKLFF
j_call: TRBJ2-5; d_call: TRBD1; v_call: TRBV5-1; clone_size: many; cdr3_nt: TGCGCCAGCAGCGGGGACAGGGGGGTCAAGACCCAGTACTTC; cdr3_aa: CASSGDRGVKTQYF
j_call: TRBJ2-7; d_call: NA; v_call: TRBV6-2/TRBV6-3; clone_size: NA; cdr3_nt: TGTGCCAGCAGTTCGCCTGTGGGGGGAACCTACGAGCAGTACTTC; cdr3_aa: CASSSPVGGTYEQYF
j_call: TRBJ2-3; d_call: NA; v_call: TRBV24-1; clone_size: many; cdr3_nt: TGTGCCACCAGTGATTCTGGACAGACCACAGATACGCAGTATTTT; cdr3_aa: CATSDSGQTTDTQYF
j_call: TRBJ2-3; d_call: NA; v_call: TRBV7-9; clone_size: NA; cdr3_nt: TGTGCCAGCAGCTTAGGAGTGGGAGCCGATACGCAGTATTTT; cdr3_aa: CASSLGVGADTQYF
j_call: TRBJ2-1; d_call: TRBD2; v_call: TRBV7-9; clone_size: many; cdr3_nt: TGTGCCAGCAGCCTATTAGGGACTAGCGGGGGGGCCTACAATGAGCAGTTCTTC; cdr3_aa: CASSLLGTSGGAYNEQFF
j_call: TRBJ1-4; d_call: TRBD1; v_call: TRBV7-2; clone_size: many; cdr3_nt: TGTGCCAGCAGCTCCGGGGACAGGGGGGCCGGTGAAAAACTGTTTTTT; cdr3_aa: CASSSGDRGAGEKLFF